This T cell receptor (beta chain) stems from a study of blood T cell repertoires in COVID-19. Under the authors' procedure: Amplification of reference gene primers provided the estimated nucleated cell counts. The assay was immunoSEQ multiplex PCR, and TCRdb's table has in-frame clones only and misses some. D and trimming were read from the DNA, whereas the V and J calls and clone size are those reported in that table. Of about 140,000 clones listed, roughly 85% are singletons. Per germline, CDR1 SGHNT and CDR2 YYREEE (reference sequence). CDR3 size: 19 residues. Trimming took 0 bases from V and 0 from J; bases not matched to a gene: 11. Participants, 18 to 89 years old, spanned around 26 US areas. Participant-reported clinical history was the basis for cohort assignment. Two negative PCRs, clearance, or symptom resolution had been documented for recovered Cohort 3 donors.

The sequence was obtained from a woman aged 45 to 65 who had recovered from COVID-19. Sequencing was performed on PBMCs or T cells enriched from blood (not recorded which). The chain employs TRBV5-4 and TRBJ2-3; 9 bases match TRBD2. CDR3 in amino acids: CASSLGNSGGPTSTDTQYF. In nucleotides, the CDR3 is TGTGCCAGCAGCTTGGGAAATAGCGGGGGACCTACTAGCACAGATACGCAGTATTTT.